Below are 17 T cell receptor beta chains sequenced from a single sample in a study of shared clonotypes between healthy human individuals. Sequencing was performed with immunoSEQ multiplex PCR; in TCRdb, only in-frame clones are kept and a portion is missing. The table lists 2 million to 2.5 million clones, around 93% of them singletons. Input material: naive CD4+ T cells from PBMCs. As for subset: CD45RA+ positively selected. These receptors all come from a man aged 18 to 30 in good health. Some clones in this sample may be carry-over from other donors' samples.

A word on this clone: The same CDR3 also results from other DNA sequences found in this sample. The V call is TRBV6-1, the J call TRBJ1-1, with TRBD1 identical over 10 bases. The V gene end was trimmed by 5 bases and the J gene end by 2 bases; junction bases not matched to a gene: 2. CDR1 is MNHNS, CDR2 SASEGT, per germline. CDR3 length: 14 residues. The CDR3 loop is CASSRDRGNTEAFF. The CDR3 nucleotides read TGTGCCAGCAGTCGGGACAGGGGAAACACTGAAGCTTTCTTT.

The CDR3, as DNA: TGTGCCAGCAGTTTAAGTAATGAACCCCCCGGCGGAGCTTTCTTT. Its translation: CASSLSNEPPGGAFF. This sequence joins TRBV28 and TRBJ1-1; D remains unclear. Trimming pared 2 bases from V and 10 bases from J, leaving 20 bases between. Germline assignment: CDR1 MDHEN and CDR2 SYDVKM. The CDR3 consists of 15 residues.

The sample holds a few counts of this clone. In DNA, the CDR3 is TGTGCCAGCAGTGAAGAGAAGGGACCCCGCTATGGCTACACCTTC. Protein: CASSEEKGPRYGYTF. The chain couples TRBV2 to TRBJ1-2; D might be TRBD1 (5 bases). The CDR3 totals 15 residues. The germline CDR1 and CDR2 sequences are SNHLY and FYNNEI. Trimming left V 1 base short and J 4 bases short, with 13 bases between.

The rearrangement uses TRBV5-6 and TRBJ2-1; TRBD1 or TRBD2 may be the D gene (5 bases each). The ends were cut back, 2 bases at V and 13 bases at J, with 10 bases in the middle. CDR1 SGHDT and CDR2 YYEEEE come from the germline V gene. The CDR3 covers 11 residues. CDR3 DNA: TGTGCCAGCAGCTTCTTACGGGACCAGTTCTTC. Translation: CASSFLRDQFF.

CDR3 amino acids: CASSPPGLAGIRQYF. The DNA for the CDR3 is TGTGCCAGCTCACCTCCGGGACTAGCGGGAATCCGGCAGTACTTC. This rearrangement joins TRBV18 to TRBJ2-7; TRBD2 aligns across 13 bases. The CDR3 extends over 15 amino acids. Germline CDR1 is KGHSH and CDR2 is LQKENI. V lost 3 bases, J lost 9 bases, and 8 bases stayed unmatched.

This clone was counted once. This chain's CDR3 is CASSLESLGAEAFF. In DNA, the CDR3 is TGCGCCAGCAGCTTGGAGTCACTGGGGGCTGAAGCTTTCTTT. The rearrangement joins TRBV5-1 to TRBJ1-1, with D possibly TRBD1 on 5 matching bases. The length of the CDR3 is 14 residues. V was cut by 0 bases and J by 6 bases, with 12 bases left in between. Germline V gene data show CDR1 as SGHRS and CDR2 as YFSETQ.

The chain uses TRBV5-6 and TRBJ2-1; no definite D call. CDR3 length equals 15 residues. Trimming removed 0 bases at V and 8 bases at J, with 15 bases between. The V gene's germline CDR1 is SGHDT and CDR2 YYEEEE. CDR3 amino acids: CASSLVGTKTYEQFF. In nucleotides, the CDR3 is TGTGCCAGCAGCTTGGTTGGAACTAAGACCTATGAGCAGTTCTTC.

The gene calls are TRBV5-1 and TRBJ2-3, with D maybe TRBD2 (5 bases). This CDR3 comprises 16 residues. The germline gives CDR1 SGHRS, CDR2 YFSETQ. V lost 3 bases and J 4 bases, leaving 18 bases between the germline ends. The CDR3 here is CASSWEPAPLPDTQYF. CDR3 DNA: TGCGCCAGCAGCTGGGAGCCAGCGCCCCTCCCAGATACGCAGTATTTT.

V usage is TRBV5-5 and J usage is TRBJ1-4; D not resolved. Between the trimmed V and J ends, which lost 4 bases and 0 bases, there was a span of 16 bases. This CDR3 contains 17 residues. Germline CDR1 reads SGHKS; CDR2 reads YYEKEE (reference sequence). The CDR3 coding sequence is TGTGCCAGCAGCCTCCCGACGGGCGCCTCAACTAATGAAAAACTGTTTTTT. It translates to CASSLPTGASTNEKLFF.

This chain links TRBV25-1 with TRBJ2-5; weak D call: TRBD2 (7 bases). The CDR3 is made up of 13 amino acids. Germline lookup yields CDR1 MGHDK and CDR2 SYGVNS. Trimming stripped 3 bases from V and 9 bases from J, with 14 bases between. CDR3 amino acids: CASSDPGAGAQYF. DNA for the CDR3: TGTGCCAGCAGTGACCCAGGGGCGGGGGCCCAGTACTTC.

This sequence joins TRBV6-6 and TRBJ2-1; D is possibly TRBD2 (6 bases). The CDR3 totals 16 residues. V shed 6 bases and J shed 0 bases, with 15 bases lying between them. Germline CDR1 reads MNHNY; CDR2 reads SVGAGI (reference sequence). The CDR3 DNA is TGTGCCAGCAGAATTCCCGGGACTTACTCCTACAATGAGCAGTTCTTC. It yields the protein CASRIPGTYSYNEQFF.

The genes are TRBV7-2 and TRBJ2-7; no clear D. V shed 2 bases and J shed 2 bases, with 10 bases lying between them. The V gene's germline CDR1 is SGHTA and CDR2 FQGNSA. This CDR3 is built from 14 residues. The CDR3 sequence is CASSLSQDTYEQYF. Here the CDR3 DNA reads TGTGCCAGCAGCTTAAGTCAGGATACCTACGAGCAGTACTTC. Supplemented by reference TRBV7-2 and TRBJ2-7, the full variable domain reads GAGVSQSPSNKVTEKGKDVELRCDPISGHTALYWYRQSLGQGLEFLIYFQGNSAPDKSGLPSDRFSAERTGGSVSTLTIQRTQQEDSAVYLCASSLSQDTYEQYFGPGTRLTVT.

This chain joins TRBV5-1 and TRBJ2-6, with TRBD1 matching over 9 bases. This CDR3 is built from 17 residues. Germline assignment: CDR1 SGHRS and CDR2 YFSETQ. Trimming cost V 4 bases and J 1 base; bases outside gene matches: 6. The chain's CDR3 is CASSRSTGGSGANVLTF. CDR3 nucleotides: TGCGCCAGCAGCCGTTCGACAGGGGGTTCTGGGGCCAACGTCCTGACTTTC.

The chain joins TRBV29-1 to TRBJ2-1; TRBD2 aligns across 14 bases. The CDR3 consists of 17 residues. CDR1 is SQVTM, CDR2 ANQGSEA, per germline. The junction had 6 bases not matched to a gene; V was cut back by 5 bases and J by 0 bases. The DNA of the CDR3 is TGCAGCGTTAGACTAGCGGGAGGGAGGAGCTCCTACAATGAGCAGTTCTTC. Protein sequence: CSVRLAGGRSSYNEQFF.

This clone was observed a few times. The rearrangement joins TRBV5-6 to TRBJ1-2; D gene ambiguous. The length of the CDR3 is 14 residues. Germline V gene data show CDR1 as SGHDT and CDR2 as YYEEEE. Trimming removed 0 bases at V and 4 bases at J, with 10 bases between. This CDR3 reads CASSLARPTYGYTF. CDR3 coding DNA: TGTGCCAGCAGCTTGGCCCGCCCAACCTATGGCTACACCTTC. Based on the CDR3 plus reference TRBV5-6 and TRBJ1-2, the full variable domain is DAGVTQSPTHLIKTRGQQVTLRCSPKSGHDTVSWYQQALGQGPQFIFQYYEEEERQRGNFPDRFSGHQFPNYSSELNVNALLLGDSALYLCASSLARPTYGYTFGSGTRLTVV.

This clone was observed a single time. The rearrangement uses TRBV5-1 and TRBJ2-4; D call uncertain. Trimming pared 1 base from V and 3 bases from J, leaving 14 bases between. The CDR3 runs 16 residues. Germline V lookup: CDR1 SGHRS, CDR2 YFSETQ. DNA of the CDR3: TGCGCCAGCAGCTTGTTCGATTCTGGGAACAAAAACATTCAGTACTTC. Translation gives CASSLFDSGNKNIQYF.

V and J are TRBV5-1 and TRBJ2-7; D is uncertain. Trimming took 0 bases from V and 2 from J, leaving 9 bases between them. The germline V gene encodes CDR1 SGHRS and CDR2 YFSETQ. There are 14 residues in the CDR3. The CDR3 DNA reads TGCGCCAGCAGCTTGGGCCACGGAACCTACGAGCAGTACTTC. Its protein is CASSLGHGTYEQYF.